A single sample is the source of the 17 T cell receptor beta chains below, sequenced in a study of radiotherapy plus CTLA-4 blockade in lung cancer. Libraries were prepared by immunoSEQ multiplex PCR; TCRdb keeps only in-frame clonotypes and omits some of them. The repertoire holds about 95,000 clones, with 83% as singletons. The starting material was peripheral blood, obtained from a patient treated with radiotherapy plus ipilimumab. These TCRs come from a human donor with non-small cell lung cancer who had stable disease on radiotherapy plus ipilimumab.

The chain employs TRBV29-1 and TRBJ1-4; weak D call: TRBD1 (6 bases). Trimming removed 2 bases at V and 15 bases at J, with 16 bases between. The CDR3 totals 12 residues. Germline loops: CDR1 SQVTM, CDR2 ANQGSEA. Here the CDR3 DNA reads TGCAGCGTTGAATACCCCCCCAGGGGATTGTTTTTT. Translated, it gives CSVEYPPRGLFF.

The rearrangement joins TRBV29-1 to TRBJ2-2; 15 nucleotides match TRBD2. V shed 7 bases and J 4 bases; nucleotides not matched to a gene: 4. CDR3 length: 15 residues. From germline, CDR1 is SQVTM and CDR2 ANQGSEA. CDR3 sequence (DNA): TGCAGCGGGACTAGCGGGAGGGCCGGCACCGGGGAGCTGTTTTTT. Protein product: CSGTSGRAGTGELFF.

The chain is built from TRBV11-3 and TRBJ2-3, with D perhaps matching TRBD2 (6 bases). Germline V CDR1 and CDR2: SGHNT, YENEEA. V was trimmed by 2 bases and J by 6 bases, leaving 21 bases between them. The CDR3 extends over 17 amino acids. The DNA for the CDR3 is TGTGCCAGCAGCTTATATGGCATAATCCGGGAGACGGATACGCAGTATTTT. Its protein product is CASSLYGIIRETDTQYF. The whole variable domain, remainder taken from reference TRBV11-3 and TRBJ2-3, is EAGVVQSPRYKIIEKKQPVAFWCNPISGHNTLYWYLQNLGQGPELLIRYENEEAVDDSQLPKDRFSAERLKGVDSTLKIQPAELGDSAVYLCASSLYGIIRETDTQYFGPGTRLTVL.

CDR3 sequence: CASRRDSYSNQPQHF. CDR3 DNA sequence: TGTGCCAGCAGGCGGGACAGTTATAGCAATCAGCCCCAGCATTTT. The genes are TRBV27 and TRBJ1-5; 7 bases align to TRBD1. Germline-derived CDR1 and CDR2 are MNHEY and SMNVEV (reference sequence). J lost 0 bases, V lost 6 bases, and 5 bases had no gene match. CDR3 length equals 15 residues.

V usage is TRBV28 and J usage is TRBJ1-6; D is perhaps TRBD1 (5 bases). Germline values: CDR1 MDHEN, CDR2 SYDVKM. The CDR3 covers 18 residues. Trimming removed 2 bases at V and 3 bases at J, with 17 bases between. The CDR3 protein is CASSLGGGVKNYNSPLHF. The DNA of the CDR3 is TGTGCCAGCAGTTTAGGGGGTGGGGTAAAAAACTATAATTCACCCCTCCACTTT. The full variable domain, completed using reference TRBV28 and TRBJ1-6, is DVKVTQSSRYLVKRTGEKVFLECVQDMDHENMFWYRQDPGLGLRLIYFSYDVKMKEKGDIPEGYSVSREKKERFSLILESASTNQTSMYLCASSLGGGVKNYNSPLHFGNGTRLTVT.

This rearrangement joins TRBV6-5 to TRBJ1-2, with D unresolved. V lost 2 bases and J lost 4, with 17 bases in between. Germline V gene data show CDR1 as MNHEY and CDR2 as SVGAGI. The CDR3 sequence is 16 residues long. The CDR3, as DNA: TGTGCCAGCAGTTACAGTGGGTCTCCGGCGAGCTATGGCTACACCTTC. Residues: CASSYSGSPASYGYTF.

The table lists this clone with a count of one. The chain recombines TRBV6-1 with TRBJ2-5; maybe TRBD2 (6 bases). This CDR3 is 12 amino acids long. V lost 6 bases to trimming and J lost 5 bases, with 10 bases between them. Germline-derived CDR1 and CDR2 are MNHNS and SASEGT. CDR3 sequence reads: CASRASAETQYF. The CDR3 nucleotides are TGTGCCAGCAGAGCTAGCGCCGAGACCCAGTACTTC.

This clone was observed once. The V and J genes are TRBV11-2 and TRBJ2-3; D is undetermined. This CDR3 region has 13 residues. The V end lost 0 bases, the J end lost 4 bases, and 5 bases lay between the germline ends. Germline V gives CDR1 SGHAT, CDR2 FQNNGV. This chain's CDR3 is CASSLEDADTQYF. As DNA, the CDR3 is TGTGCCAGCAGCTTAGAAGATGCAGATACGCAGTATTTT.

This chain uses TRBV30 with TRBJ1-5; D is uncertain. CDR3 length: 13 residues. Germline values: CDR1 GTSNPN, CDR2 SVGIG (reference sequence). V was pared by 5 bases and J by 7 bases, with 15 bases between. CDR3 in amino acids: CAWGLGSGQPQHF. The CDR3 coding sequence is TGTGCCTGGGGGTTGGGGTCCGGGCAGCCCCAGCATTTT.

The rearrangement joins TRBV5-4 to TRBJ1-1; D is possibly TRBD1 (5 bases). The V and J ends lost 2 bases and 0 bases respectively, with 8 bases between them. In germline, CDR1 is SGHNT, CDR2 YYREEE (reference sequence). This CDR3 comprises 14 residues. The CDR3 here is CASSLQDMNTEAFF. In DNA form, the CDR3 reads TGTGCCAGCAGCTTACAGGACATGAACACTGAAGCTTTCTTT.

This clone was seen once. This rearrangement joins TRBV5-4 to TRBJ2-5; 8 positions match TRBD1. The DNA end lines up better with TRBJ2-7; the J call may be wrong. There are 15 residues in the CDR3. Germline-derived CDR1 and CDR2 are SGHNT and YYREEE (reference sequence). The CDR3: CASTLGGTGSYEQYF. CDR3 sequence (DNA): TGTGCCAGCACTCTTGGAGGGACAGGTTCCTACGAGCAGTACTTC.

The genes are TRBV18 and TRBJ1-5; 8 nucleotides match TRBD1. The V gene end was trimmed by 4 bases and the J gene end by 5 bases; junction bases not matched to a gene: 4. The CDR3 contains 14 residues. Germline V CDR1 and CDR2: KGHSH, LQKENI. The CDR3 region is CASSQNRGDQPQHF. The DNA of the CDR3 is TGTGCCAGCTCACAAAACAGGGGGGATCAGCCCCAGCATTTT. The variable domain in full, completed from reference TRBV18 and TRBJ1-5, reads NAGVMQNPRHLVRRRGQEARLRCSPMKGHSHVYWYRQLPEEGLKFMVYLQKENIIDESGMPKERFSAEFPKEGPSILRIQQVVRGDSAAYFCASSQNRGDQPQHFGDGTRLSIL.

The V gene is TRBV5-1, the J gene TRBJ2-3, with 9 bases lining up with TRBD1. Germline-derived CDR1 and CDR2 are SGHRS and YFSETQ. The CDR3 is 17 amino acids. Unmatched junction bases numbered 8, after V lost 0 bases and J lost 3 bases. The CDR3 reads CASSLGGTGRGTDTQYF. CDR3 DNA: TGCGCCAGCAGCTTGGGAGGGACAGGGAGAGGGACAGATACGCAGTATTTT.

In regard to this clone: The same CDR3 arises from other DNA sequences in this sample as well. The V call is TRBV7-9, the J call TRBJ2-2; 10 positions agree with TRBD1. CDR1 and CDR2 from the germline V gene are SEHNR and FQNEAQ (reference sequence). The CDR3 has 14 residues. The junction had 5 bases not matched to a gene; V was cut back by 5 bases and J by 8 bases. The CDR3 loop reads CASSGTGVRGELFF. CDR3 DNA: TGTGCCAGCAGCGGGACAGGGGTGCGGGGGGAGCTGTTTTTT.

The chain employs TRBV28 and TRBJ1-1; TRBD1 is a possible D gene (6 bases). This CDR3 spans 14 amino acids. Germline CDR1 and CDR2: MDHEN and SYDVKM. V was pared by 5 bases and J by 5 bases, with 15 bases between. The CDR3 DNA sequence: TGTGCCAGCAGTCTTAGAAACAGGGTGACTGAAGCTTTCTTT. It is translated as CASSLRNRVTEAFF.

The CDR3 sequence: CASSQAGTASYEQYF. Written as DNA, the CDR3 is TGCGCCAGCAGCCAAGCCGGGACAGCCTCCTACGAGCAGTACTTC. The chain recombines TRBV4-1 with TRBJ2-7; 7 bases map to TRBD1. Germline V CDR1 and CDR2: MGHRA, YSYEKL. This CDR3 region has 15 residues. Trimming cost V 1 base and J 0 bases; bases outside gene matches: 3.

The rearrangement uses TRBV5-1 and TRBJ2-2, with 15 nucleotides matching TRBD2. In germline, CDR1 is SGHRS, CDR2 YFSETQ. The CDR3 covers 18 residues. The junction had 8 bases not matched to a gene; V was cut back by 4 bases and J by 4 bases. DNA for the CDR3: TGCGCCAGCAGCCCTGGACTAGCGGGAGGGCTGGTCACCGGGGAGCTGTTTTTT. Translation: CASSPGLAGGLVTGELFF.